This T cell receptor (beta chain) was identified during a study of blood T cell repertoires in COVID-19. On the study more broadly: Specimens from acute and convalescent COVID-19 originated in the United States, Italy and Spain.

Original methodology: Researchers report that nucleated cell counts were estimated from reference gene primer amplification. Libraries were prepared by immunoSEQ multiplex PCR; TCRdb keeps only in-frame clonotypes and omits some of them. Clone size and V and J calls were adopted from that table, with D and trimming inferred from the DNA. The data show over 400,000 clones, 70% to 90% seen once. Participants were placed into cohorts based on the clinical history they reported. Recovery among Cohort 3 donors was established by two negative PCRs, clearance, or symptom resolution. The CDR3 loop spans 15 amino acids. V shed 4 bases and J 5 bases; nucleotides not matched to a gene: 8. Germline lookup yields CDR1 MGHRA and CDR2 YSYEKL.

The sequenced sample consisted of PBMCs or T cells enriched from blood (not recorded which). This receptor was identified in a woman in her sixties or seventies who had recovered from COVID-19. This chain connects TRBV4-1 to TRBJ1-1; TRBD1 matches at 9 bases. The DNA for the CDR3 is TGCGCCAGCAGCCTTGGGGACAGGGTGTATACTGAAGCTTTCTTT. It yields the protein CASSLGDRVYTEAFF.